This entry describes one T cell receptor beta chain. What it recognizes is unknown. This may stem from a read error, because a much larger clone lies one nucleotide away. This record comes from a study of CD8+CD57+ T cells in acquired aplastic anemia. Study-wide background: Mean yield of DNA from sorted CD4+ and CD8+ cells was 2.5 to 4 ug. Healthy donor sequencing depth: approximately 9.9 million CD4+, some 11 million CD8+ reads. Study-wide results and caveats: Patients and controls shared twenty-nine CD8+ CDR3 sequences.

Genomic DNA, serving as template, underwent TCR beta VDJ and CDR3 profiling. TCRdb processed the reads anew with MiXCR; each CDR3 protein has one entry. The table records about 220,000 distinct CDR3 sequences, approximately 35% of them present only once. Germline CDR1 SGHAT, CDR2 FQDESV (reference sequence). The CDR3 sequence is 15 residues long. The J segment lost 5 bases and the V segment lost 0 bases, leaving 3 bases of the junction unmatched. The specimen sequenced was sorted CD4+, CD8+, or CD8+CD57+ T cells (not recorded which) from PBMCs. The rearrangement joins TRBV11-1 to TRBJ2-1; 8 bases are shared with TRBD2. The receptor comes from a human donor in good health, serving as a control. The CDR3 DNA is TGTGCCAGCAGCTTAGCGGGAGCGGGAGACAATGAGCAGTTCTTC. The encoded protein is CASSLAGAGDNEQFF.